This record covers a single T cell receptor beta chain. Its target is unknown. The CDR3 spans 14 residues. The germline gives CDR1 SGHAT, CDR2 FQNNGV. V shed 4 bases and J shed 8 bases, with 12 bases lying between them. This record comes from a study of tissue T cells after allogeneic stem cell transplantation. As for the study in general: Enrolled prospectively were adult allogeneic hematopoietic cell transplant recipients whose graft-versus-host disease was steroid-refractory.

Study results and limitations: Alloreactivity or antigen specificity of tissue TCRs was not determined; some clones might be host cells.

TCRdb keeps only in-frame clones here, not all; method: immunoSEQ multiplex PCR. The profile shows 25,000 to 30,000 clones, around 86% of them singletons. The source material was blood, sampled before transplantation. This clonotype originated in a woman aged 18-49 years who later had graft-versus-host disease after an allogeneic stem cell transplant. The V call is TRBV11-2, the J call TRBJ2-6, with D perhaps assigned TRBD1 or TRBD2 (5 bases each). As DNA, the CDR3 is TGTGCCAGCAGCTACATGGGGGAATCCAACGTCCTGACTTTC. It encodes CASSYMGESNVLTF.